This T cell receptor beta chain was recovered during a study of monozygotic twins with inflammatory bowel disease. Study-wide results and limits: Especially with disease activity, IBD patients shared fewer clonotypes with others than healthy twins did. Healthy co-twins showed greater TCRbeta diversity (inverse Simpson) than IBD patients.

The V gene's germline CDR1 is SGDLS and CDR2 YYNGEE. The CDR3 consists of 15 residues. UMIs that had a 6-nucleotide sample barcode were put in using template switching. Each CDR3 protein gets one entry in TCRdb, which reprocessed the 5' RACE reads and gives no DNA. Its table lists about 330,000 distinct CDR3 sequences. Concerning this clonotype: What it binds is unknown.

The clonotype comes from a human donor with ulcerative colitis or Crohn's disease, or a healthy co-twin of an affected twin (not recorded which). The chain couples TRBV9 to TRBJ1-6; TCRdb's D call, TRBD1, is unchecked because there is no DNA. Sequences were obtained from blood. CDR3 in amino acids: CASSIRDRENSPLHF.